The clone carrying this T cell receptor beta chain was detected ten times or more. Its antigen is not identified. Amplified regions were TCR beta CDR3 sequences from RNA transcripts. During a first-round RT-PCR of the TCR CDR3, the HTBI primer set was used. TCRdb used MiXCR to reprocess the multiplex PCR reads, holding one entry per CDR3 protein. Here the sample spans roughly 660,000 distinct CDR3 sequences, 17% being singletons. The data stem from a study of T cells in Graves' hyperthyroidism and ophthalmopathy. General study results and limits: Blood shared most expanded thyroid clonotypes above 0.001. Progression to ophthalmopathy was predicted a median of roughly seven months early.

The CDR3 covers 14 residues. Germline loops: CDR1 SGHAT, CDR2 FQNNGV. With 1 base removed from V and 3 bases from J, the gap between germline ends came to 10 bases. Material for sequencing was blood. This clonotype originated in a man aged 50 or older with Graves' hyperthyroidism. The V call is TRBV11-2, the J call TRBJ2-7; possible D gene TRBD1, 6 bases. CDR3 region: CASSLGSDSYEQYF. CDR3 coding DNA: TGTGCCAGCAGCTTAGGGTCGGACAGCTACGAGCAGTACTTC.